Listed below are T cell receptor beta chains from one sample, sequenced in a study of cytomegalovirus exposure and HLA in healthy donors. Clones were read by immunoSEQ multiplex PCR, and TCRdb kept only the in-frame ones, dropping some. The sample has roughly 120,000 clones; around 70% are singletons. The specimen sequenced was PBMCs. All receptors derive from a woman under 30 in good health and CMV-seronegative. Each CDR3 is given with its conserved first and last residue. Each record gives: J gene, V gene, clone size, D gene, CDR3 protein, CDR3 DNA. D genes are given only for firm matches. Clone size is stated in some rows and not others, as once, few, many or a class when expanded.

>TRBJ1-1|TRBV5-1|once|.
CASSHGGVDTEAFF
TGCGCCAGCAGCCATGGGGGGGTCGACACTGAAGCTTTCTTT
>TRBJ2-5|TRBV10-2|.|.
CASSLGLSTTEETQYF
TGCGCCAGCAGCCTGGGACTCTCAACAACTGAAGAGACCCAGTACTTC
>TRBJ1-5|TRBV6-6|.|.
CASTDRGTSNQPQHF
TGTGCCAGCACCGACCGGGGGACTAGCAATCAGCCCCAGCATTTT
>TRBJ1-1|TRBV6-1|.|TRBD1
CASSWTGLEAFF
TGTGCCAGCAGCTGGACAGGGCTTGAAGCTTTCTTT
>TRBJ2-3|TRBV5-1|.|.
CASSSGHTTDTQYF
TGCGCCAGCAGCTCTGGACATACGACAGATACGCAGTATTTT
>TRBJ2-7|TRBV6-6|few|TRBD1
CASRTGTGIKYEQYF
TGTGCCAGCCGGACCGGGACAGGGATAAAATACGAGCAGTACTTC
>TRBJ1-1|TRBV18|.|.
CASSPRSTGNTEAFF
TGTGCCAGCTCACCACGATCAACAGGGAACACTGAAGCTTTCTTT
>TRBJ2-7|TRBV19|.|TRBD1
CASSISGQGFYEQYF
TGTGCCAGTAGTATCTCGGGACAGGGCTTCTACGAGCAGTACTTC
>TRBJ2-1|TRBV4-1|.|TRBD2
CASGPVAGGYNEQFF
TGCGCCAGCGGACCAGTAGCGGGGGGATACAATGAGCAGTTCTTC
>TRBJ1-5|TRBV7-8|.|.
CASSLKRTTYQPQHF
TGTGCCAGCAGCTTAAAAAGGACAACCTATCAGCCCCAGCATTTT
>TRBJ1-4|TRBV28|.|.
CASSTPWTASNEKLFF
TGTGCCAGCAGTACGCCGTGGACAGCCTCTAATGAAAAACTGTTTTTT
>TRBJ2-5|TRBV29-1|.|.
CSVGRVQETQYF
TGCAGCGTTGGCAGGGTCCAAGAGACCCAGTACTTC
>TRBJ1-2|TRBV15|.|.
CATSPAGSYGYTF
TGTGCCACCAGTCCTGCGGGATCCTATGGCTACACCTTC
>TRBJ1-3|TRBV7-9|.|.
CASSLVGALGNTIYF
TGTGCCAGCAGCTTAGTTGGGGCACTTGGAAACACCATATATTTT
>TRBJ2-7|TRBV4-2|.|TRBD2
CASSQDWSGRGGLYEQYF
TGTGCCAGCAGCCAAGATTGGTCGGGGCGGGGGGGCCTTTACGAGCAGTACTTC
>TRBJ1-6|TRBV18|.|.
CASSPTTGDSPLHF
TGTGCCAGCTCACCTACAACGGGAGATTCACCCCTCCACTTT
>TRBJ1-2|TRBV4-1|.|.
CASSPEDRINYGYTF
TGCGCCAGCAGCCCGGAAGACAGGATTAACTATGGCTACACCTTC
>TRBJ2-1|TRBV5-1|.|TRBD2
CASSLLLLAGNYNEQFF
TGCGCCAGCAGCTTGCTACTCCTAGCGGGGAACTACAATGAGCAGTTCTTC
>TRBJ1-1|TRBV28|once|.
CASSVTVWNTEAFF
TGTGCCAGCAGTGTGACAGTGTGGAACACTGAAGCTTTCTTT
>TRBJ1-1|TRBV7-8|.|TRBD1
CASSPDRVQMAFF
TGTGCCAGCAGCCCCGACAGGGTTCAGATGGCTTTCTTT
>TRBJ1-1|TRBV6-5|few|TRBD1
CASSQTGLTEAFF
TGTGCCAGCAGTCAGACAGGGTTGACTGAAGCTTTCTTT
>TRBJ2-7|TRBV4-1|few|.
CASSQEPRTDYIYEQYF
TGCGCCAGCAGCCAAGAACCCCGGACAGATTACATCTACGAGCAGTACTTC
>TRBJ2-3|TRBV5-6|.|.
CASSLPGANTDTQYF
TGTGCCAGCAGCCTCCCTGGGGCAAATACAGATACGCAGTATTTT
>TRBJ2-7|TRBV30|few|TRBD1
CAWRATGTGLSSIYEQYF
TGTGCCTGGAGGGCAACCGGGACAGGCCTATCCTCCATCTACGAGCAGTACTTC
>TRBJ2-6|TRBV5-1|.|.
CASSSPGVGANVLTF
TGCGCCAGCAGCTCCCCGGGGGTTGGGGCCAACGTCCTGACTTTC
>TRBJ1-5|TRBV6-1|medium-sized|TRBD1
CASSGDRGLQPQHF
TGTGCCAGCAGTGGAGACAGGGGGCTTCAGCCCCAGCATTTT
>TRBJ2-7|TRBV6-5|.|.
CATKTTGLTGEQYF
TGTGCGACTAAGACCACAGGGCTTACTGGGGAGCAGTACTTC
>TRBJ2-1|TRBV4-2|.|TRBD2
CASSQGGSGGPGGEQFF
TGTGCCAGCAGCCAAGGAGGTAGCGGGGGGCCGGGGGGTGAGCAGTTCTTC
>TRBJ1-1|TRBV30|.|TRBD1
CAWMDRGRGTEAFF
TGTGCCTGGATGGACAGGGGGCGGGGGACTGAAGCTTTCTTT
>TRBJ1-1|TRBV14|few|.
CASSLPLGGENTEAFF
TGTGCCAGCAGCCTACCGCTAGGAGGGGAAAACACTGAAGCTTTCTTT
>TRBJ1-6|TRBV27|few|.
CASSLWASYSPLHF
TGTGCCAGCAGTTTATGGGCCTCATATTCACCCCTCCACTTT
>TRBJ2-3|TRBV7-3|few|.
CASSLTGGTDTQYF
TGTGCCAGCAGCTTAACAGGGGGCACAGATACGCAGTATTTT
>TRBJ1-2|TRBV5-6|few|.
CASSLESGASAGYTF
TGTGCCAGCAGCTTGGAATCAGGGGCTTCAGCCGGCTACACCTTC
>TRBJ1-4|TRBV6-1|.|.
CASSEALLETWREKLFF
TGTGCCAGCAGTGAAGCTTTGCTGGAAACCTGGCGGGAAAAACTGTTTTTT
>TRBJ1-5|TRBV15|.|.
CATSRDEGVGNQPQHF
TGTGCCACCAGCAGAGATGAGGGTGTGGGCAATCAGCCCCAGCATTTT
>TRBJ2-1|TRBV10-1|.|TRBD1
CASSPGTGVLNEQFF
TGCGCCAGCAGTCCCGGGACAGGGGTGTTGAATGAGCAGTTCTTC
>TRBJ1-2|TRBV2|.|TRBD1
CASSGAGGNYGYTF
TGTGCCAGCAGTGGGGCAGGGGGTAACTATGGCTACACCTTC
>TRBJ2-7|TRBV10-3|.|TRBD1
CAIDRGVAHEQYF
TGTGCCATTGACAGGGGGGTCGCCCACGAGCAGTACTTC
>TRBJ2-3|TRBV27|.|TRBD2
CASKIRGGPGTDTQYF
TGTGCCAGCAAAATTCGGGGGGGCCCAGGAACAGATACGCAGTATTTT
>TRBJ1-2|TRBV28|.|.
CASSLSAGYTF
TGTGCCAGCAGTTTATCAGCGGGCTACACCTTC
>TRBJ1-2|TRBV6-5|.|TRBD1
CASSQTGSGYTF
TGTGCCAGCAGCCAGACAGGGAGCGGCTACACCTTC
>TRBJ2-1|TRBV27|.|.
CATSRGGPMNEQFF
TGTGCCACCTCAAGGGGGGGGCCGATGAATGAGCAGTTCTTC
>TRBJ2-1|TRBV5-1|.|.
CASSLEVGRNEQFF
TGCGCCAGCAGCTTGGAAGTAGGGAGGAATGAGCAGTTCTTC
>TRBJ2-1|TRBV5-1|.|TRBD2
CASSLTRGSSYNEQFF
TGCGCCAGCAGCTTAACGCGGGGGAGCTCCTACAATGAGCAGTTCTTC
>TRBJ1-3|TRBV28|.|.
CASSFDKSGNTIYF
TGTGCCAGCAGTTTCGACAAATCTGGAAACACCATATATTTT
>TRBJ2-1|TRBV30|.|TRBD2
CAWNLKGLAYNEQFF
TGTGCCTGGAATCTCAAGGGACTAGCCTACAATGAGCAGTTCTTC
>TRBJ1-5|TRBV30|.|.
CAWSVGSGNQPQHF
TGTGCCTGGAGTGTTGGCTCGGGTAATCAGCCCCAGCATTTT
>TRBJ1-1|TRBV5-6|.|.
CASSLYQGNTEAFF
TGTGCCAGCAGCTTGTACCAGGGAAACACTGAAGCTTTCTTT
>TRBJ1-4|TRBV5-1|.|TRBD1
CASSPTGGGYEKLFF
TGCGCCAGCAGCCCCACAGGGGGCGGGTATGAAAAACTGTTTTTT
>TRBJ2-7|TRBV6-6|.|TRBD1
CASSQDRDYEQYF
TGTGCCAGCAGCCAGGACAGGGACTACGAGCAGTACTTC